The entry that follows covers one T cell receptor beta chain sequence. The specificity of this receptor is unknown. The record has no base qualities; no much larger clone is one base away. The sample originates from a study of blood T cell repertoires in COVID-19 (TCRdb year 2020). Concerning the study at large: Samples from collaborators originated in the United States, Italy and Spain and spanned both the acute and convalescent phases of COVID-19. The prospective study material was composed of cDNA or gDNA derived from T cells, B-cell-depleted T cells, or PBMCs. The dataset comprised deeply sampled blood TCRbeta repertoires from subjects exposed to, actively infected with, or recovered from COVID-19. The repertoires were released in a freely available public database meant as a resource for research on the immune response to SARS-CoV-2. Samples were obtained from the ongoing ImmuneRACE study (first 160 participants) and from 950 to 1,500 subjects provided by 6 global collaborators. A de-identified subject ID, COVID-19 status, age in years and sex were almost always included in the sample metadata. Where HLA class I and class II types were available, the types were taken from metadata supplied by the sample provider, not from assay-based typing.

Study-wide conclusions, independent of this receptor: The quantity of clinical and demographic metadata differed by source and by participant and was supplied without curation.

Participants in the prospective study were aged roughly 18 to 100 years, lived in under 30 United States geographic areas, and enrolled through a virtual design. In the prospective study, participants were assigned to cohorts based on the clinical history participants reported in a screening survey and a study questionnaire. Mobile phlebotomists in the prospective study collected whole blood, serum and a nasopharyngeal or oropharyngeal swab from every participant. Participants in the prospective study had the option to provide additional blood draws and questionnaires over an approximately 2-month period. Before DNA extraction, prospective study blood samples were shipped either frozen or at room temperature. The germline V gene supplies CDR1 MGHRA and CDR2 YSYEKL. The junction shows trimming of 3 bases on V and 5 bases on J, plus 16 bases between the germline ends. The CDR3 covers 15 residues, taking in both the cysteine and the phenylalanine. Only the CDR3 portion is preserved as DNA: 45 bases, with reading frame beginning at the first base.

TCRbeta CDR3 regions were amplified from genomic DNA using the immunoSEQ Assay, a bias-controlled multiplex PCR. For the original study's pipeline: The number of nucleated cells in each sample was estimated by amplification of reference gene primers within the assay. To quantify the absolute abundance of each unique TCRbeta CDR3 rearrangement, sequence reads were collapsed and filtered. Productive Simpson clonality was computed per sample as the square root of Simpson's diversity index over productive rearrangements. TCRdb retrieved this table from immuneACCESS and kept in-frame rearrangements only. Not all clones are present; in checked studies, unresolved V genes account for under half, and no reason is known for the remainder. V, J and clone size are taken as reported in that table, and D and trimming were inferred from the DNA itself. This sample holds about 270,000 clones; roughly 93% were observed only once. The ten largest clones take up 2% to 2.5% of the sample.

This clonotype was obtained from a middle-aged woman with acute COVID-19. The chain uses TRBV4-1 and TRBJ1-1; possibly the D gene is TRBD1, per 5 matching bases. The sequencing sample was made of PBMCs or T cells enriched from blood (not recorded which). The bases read TGCGCCAGCAGCCAGACGTCAGATGGGGGGACTGAAGCTTTCTTT. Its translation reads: CASSQTSDGGTEAFF.